The 20 T cell receptor beta chains listed next were all sequenced from one sample in a study of radiotherapy plus CTLA-4 blockade in lung cancer. Here immunoSEQ multiplex PCR was the method, and the copy in TCRdb shows in-frame clones only, minus some. The sample lists over 11,000 clones, more than 70% occurring once. The sample consisted of peripheral blood, taken from a patient treated with radiotherapy plus ipilimumab. These receptors came from a human donor with non-small cell lung cancer that progressed on radiotherapy plus ipilimumab. Some clones in this sample may be carry-over from other donors' samples.

The chain employs TRBV21-1 and TRBJ2-5; no DNA check was done on the table's D call, TRBD1. TRBV21-1 is a listed pseudogene. The CDR3 contains 17 residues. The CDR3 here is CASSKEGPQGIKETQYF. The CDR3 region has the DNA TGTGCCAGCAGCAAAGAAGGCCCCCAGGGGATTAAAGAGACCCAGTACTTC.

The gene calls are TRBV27 and TRBJ2-1, with a tentative D call TRBD1 (5 bases). From germline, CDR1 is MNHEY and CDR2 SMNVEV (reference sequence). V dropped 3 bases and J dropped 4 bases, with 13 bases sitting between them. The CDR3 consists of 15 residues. The CDR3 loop reads CASSFFRGGYNEQFF. DNA for the CDR3: TGTGCCAGCAGTTTCTTTAGGGGTGGATACAATGAGCAGTTCTTC.

CDR3: CSVVRLWNYGYTF. The CDR3 nucleotides are TGCAGCGTTGTGAGGCTCTGGAACTATGGCTACACCTTC. The chain links TRBV29-1 to TRBJ1-2; D gene uncertain. This CDR3 region has 13 residues. Trimming cost V 4 bases and J 2 bases, with 11 bases left between them. CDR1 and CDR2 (germline): SQVTM, ANQGSEA.

The chain recombines TRBV18 with TRBJ1-1, with D maybe TRBD1 (6 bases). V was cut by 3 bases and J by 3 bases, with 14 bases left in between. Germline CDR1 KGHSH, CDR2 LQKENI. The CDR3 has 15 residues. The CDR3 DNA reads TGTGCCAGCTCACCGCTCAGGGGCGAGGACACTGAAGCTTTCTTT. This codes for CASSPLRGEDTEAFF.

The chain has TRBV5-1 and TRBJ2-5; a possible D gene is TRBD1 (5 bases). Germline V gene data show CDR1 as SGHRS and CDR2 as YFSETQ. Trimming stripped 4 bases from V and 10 bases from J, with 11 bases between. CDR3 size: 11 residues. The CDR3 nucleotides are TGCGCCAGCAGCCTAGGGGTGAGCCAGTACTTC. Residues: CASSLGVSQYF.

The chain links TRBV13 to TRBJ1-2, with a weak D call TRBD1 (5 bases). Deletions cut 5 bases from V and 8 bases from J, with 18 bases between. Germline CDR1 and CDR2: PRHDT and FYEKMQ (reference sequence). This CDR3 is built from 14 residues. In DNA form, the CDR3 reads TGTGCCAGCAGCCCCATGTTCAGGGATTTGGGCTACACCTTC. Protein: CASSPMFRDLGYTF.

The gene calls are TRBV9 and TRBJ2-6; tentatively, D is TRBD2 (5 bases). Germline loops: CDR1 SGDLS, CDR2 YYNGEE. CDR3 size: 15 residues. Trimming took off 3 bases at V and 3 bases at J, with 10 bases between the two ends. Written as DNA, the CDR3 is TGTGCCAGCAGCGCCACTACTAGTGGGGCCAACGTCCTGACTTTC. Its translation: CASSATTSGANVLTF.

This clone was observed a handful of times. The CDR3 DNA reads TGTGCCAGCAGTGAACGTGTGGCAGGGTTGGACTATGGCTACACCTTC. This translates into CASSERVAGLDYGYTF. This chain connects TRBV25-1 to TRBJ1-2; D is perhaps TRBD1 (5 bases). This CDR3 spans 16 amino acids. V was cut by 2 bases and J by 3 bases, with 16 bases left in between. The germline V gene has CDR1 MGHDK and CDR2 SYGVNS.

This clone was observed a few times. CDR3 nucleotide sequence: TGTGCCAGCAGTGAGGGACAGGGTCTCTATGGCTACACCTTC. Translating it yields CASSEGQGLYGYTF. V usage is TRBV6-1 and J usage is TRBJ1-2, with TRBD1 identical over 9 bases. The CDR3 spans 14 residues. From germline, CDR1 is MNHNS and CDR2 SASEGT. With V trimmed by 3 bases and J by 4 bases, 3 bases remained unmatched.

The rearrangement joins TRBV5-1 to TRBJ2-5; no reliable D call. The CDR3 is 13 amino acids. Germline V CDR1 and CDR2: SGHRS, YFSETQ. Trimming cost V 0 bases and J 5 bases, with 8 bases left between them. The CDR3 DNA sequence: TGCGCCAGCAGCTTGGTGTCCGTGGAGACCCAGTACTTC. Protein product: CASSLVSVETQYF.

The chain has TRBV29-1 and TRBJ1-2, with D possibly TRBD1 on 5 matching bases. Germline V gene data show CDR1 as SQVTM and CDR2 as ANQGSEA. CDR3 size: 12 residues. Trimming took off 6 bases at V and 6 bases at J, with 14 bases between the two ends. The CDR3 nucleotides read TGCAGCGTATACAGGACCGGAGATGGCTACACCTTC. Amino acids: CSVYRTGDGYTF.

The CDR3 region is CASRTGQTDSPLHF. In nucleotides, the CDR3 is TGTGCCAGTAGGACGGGACAGACAGACTCACCCCTCCACTTT. The rearrangement uses TRBV19 and TRBJ1-6; 7 bases agree with TRBD1. The trim removed 6 bases at V and 10 bases at J, leaving 9 bases unmatched. The CDR3 has 14 residues. Germline loops: CDR1 LNHDA, CDR2 SQIVND (reference sequence).

This rearrangement joins TRBV7-2 to TRBJ2-6; 8 bases line up with TRBD2. The ends lost 4 bases at V and 0 bases at J; junction bases unmatched: 8. Germline CDR1 reads SGHTA; CDR2 reads FQGNSA. The CDR3 contains 18 residues. The CDR3 DNA is TGTGCCAGCAGCTCTTTAGCGGGGCCTCCCTCTGGGGCCAACGTCCTGACTTTC. The encoded protein is CASSSLAGPPSGANVLTF.

This chain links TRBV2 with TRBJ2-1; 8 bases map to TRBD2. This CDR3 spans 15 amino acids. Germline V lookup: CDR1 SNHLY, CDR2 FYNNEI. Trimming took 6 bases from V and 6 from J; bases not matched to a gene: 10. This CDR3 is CASSSVRGGTNEQFF. CDR3 DNA sequence: TGTGCCAGCAGCTCTGTACGCGGGGGGACCAATGAGCAGTTCTTC.

The rearrangement uses TRBV7-2 and TRBJ2-7; no reliable D call. The CDR3 loop spans 14 amino acids. Germline CDR1 and CDR2: SGHTA and FQGNSA. The germline V and J ends were trimmed by 1 base and 3 bases, with 10 bases remaining between them. CDR3 in DNA: TGTGCCAGCAGCTTAGTCAGGATTAACTACGAGCAGTACTTC. Its protein product is CASSLVRINYEQYF.

This chain links TRBV2 with TRBJ1-2; TRBD1 is a possible D gene (5 bases). The length of the CDR3 is 14 residues. V was clipped by 6 bases and J by 8 bases, with 19 bases between them. CDR1 and CDR2 from the germline V gene are SNHLY and FYNNEI. CDR3 sequence: CASRVQVVAVGYTF. DNA for the CDR3: TGTGCCAGCAGGGTACAGGTTGTGGCGGTAGGCTACACCTTC.

The chain uses TRBV13 and TRBJ2-1; tentatively, D is TRBD1 (6 bases). CDR3 size: 14 residues. Germline V gene sequence: CDR1 PRHDT, CDR2 FYEKMQ (reference sequence). Trimming shortened V by 2 bases and J by 8 bases, and 13 bases separated the two germline ends. The CDR3, as DNA: TGTGCCAGCAGCTTATCGCTAGGGGGATATGAGCAGTTCTTC. Translated: CASSLSLGGYEQFF.

V and J are TRBV5-5 and TRBJ2-1, with D perhaps TRBD2 (6 bases). The germline V and J ends were trimmed by 4 bases and 6 bases, with 17 bases remaining between them. The CDR3 consists of 15 residues. Per the germline V gene, CDR1 is SGHKS and CDR2 is YYEKEE (reference sequence). CDR3 amino acids: CASSLLAAQFNEQFF. The DNA for the CDR3 is TGTGCCAGCAGCCTTTTAGCGGCACAATTCAATGAGCAGTTCTTC.

The chain couples TRBV5-6 to TRBJ1-1; TRBD1 matches 10 bases. Trimming cost V 2 bases and J 4 bases; bases outside gene matches: 2. CDR1 SGHDT and CDR2 YYEEEE come from the germline V gene. The CDR3 has 14 amino acids. DNA for the CDR3: TGTGCCAGCAGCTTTAGGACAGGGGGCACTGAAGCTTTCTTT. Its protein product is CASSFRTGGTEAFF.

V usage is TRBV11-3 and J usage is TRBJ2-1; TRBD2 agrees at 12 bases. Looked up from germline, CDR1 is SGHNT and CDR2 is YENEEA. The CDR3 loop spans 15 amino acids. V trimming: 5 bases; J trimming: 5 bases; junction bases outside the gene matches: 4. The CDR3 loop reads CASSRTSGTNNEQFF. The CDR3 DNA is TGTGCCAGCAGCCGGACTAGCGGGACTAACAATGAGCAGTTCTTC.